Listed below are T cell receptor beta chains from one sample, sequenced in a study of blood T cells in healthy people across ages. TCRdb re-derived calls from the 5' RACE reads in MiXCR, one entry per CDR3 protein. The sample lists more than 500,000 distinct CDR3 sequences, 27% seen once, with roughly 20% in the top ten. Specimen: blood. The receptors were sampled from an older woman in good health. CDR3s leave out the opening cysteine and the closing phenylalanine or tryptophan.

TRBV6-4,NA,ASSEGLVANEQF
TRBV18,TRBJ1-2,ASSDSDYGYT
TRBV7-2,TRBJ2-2,ASSLARLGGTGELF
TRBV5-1,TRBJ2-5,ASSLAITLAGLHQETQY
TRBV2,TRBJ2-3,ASRPRLVSTDTQY
TRBV13,TRBJ1-6,ASSLRGEGPLH
TRBV5-5,TRBJ1-2,ASSPEQGDYGYT
TRBV14,TRBJ1-2,ASSQAGRGYGYT
TRBV7-9,TRBJ1-3,ASSSTRFSGNTIY
TRBV20-1,TRBJ2-5,SARFHRETQY
TRBV5-1,TRBJ2-5,ASRVLAGAHQETQY
TRBV4-3,TRBJ2-1,ASSLAGTYNEQF
TRBV7-8,TRBJ1-6,ASSLAPGLLNSPLH
TRBV20-1,TRBJ1-4,SATHRGGTNEKLF
TRBV6-2/TRBV6-3,TRBJ2-7,ASTSSAYEQY
TRBV29-1,TRBJ2-2,SARTFTGLGELF
TRBV29-1,TRBJ1-2,SVERAGSGGYT
TRBV2,TRBJ2-1,ASVGGVVEQF
TRBV2,NA,ASSERDSESGAQY
TRBV20-1,TRBJ1-1,SATRELNTEAF
TRBV6-2/TRBV6-3,TRBJ2-1,ASSGRINEQF
TRBV18,TRBJ2-3,ASSPRQVGDTQY
TRBV12-3/TRBV12-4,TRBJ1-1,ASTLGQKNTEAF
TRBV9,TRBJ2-1,ASSGRGAEGSYNEQF
TRBV7-8,TRBJ2-7,ASSSTGTGTYEQY
TRBV7-9,TRBJ2-1,ASSLAWGNEQF
TRBV5-4,TRBJ2-3,ASSSPQGGGLTDTQY
TRBV7-9,TRBJ2-1,ASSLRGGMSSYNEQF
TRBV7-2,TRBJ2-3,ASSLRGQDTQY
TRBV10-3,TRBJ2-3,AISERIAGETSTDTQY
TRBV7-2,TRBJ2-5,ASSPYRGQVDETQY
TRBV20-1,TRBJ1-2,SARGDSLYT
TRBV24-1,TRBJ1-2,ATSDPGRGGYT
TRBV6-2/TRBV6-3,TRBJ1-1,ASSYFQGGSTEAF
TRBV12-3/TRBV12-4,TRBJ1-1,ASSPHGWGARGTEAF
TRBV7-6,TRBJ2-7,ASSLNGGTYEQY
TRBV20-1,TRBJ2-5,STLQGGRTQY
TRBV29-1,TRBJ2-5,SVEVVAPGHVQETQY
TRBV20-1,TRBJ1-3,SARGQDGNTIY
TRBV3-1,TRBJ2-7,ASSHLAGEQY
TRBV5-1,TRBJ2-3,ASGGPTDTQY